The clone carrying this TCR beta chain has only a few counts. Its antigen remains unidentified. cDNA synthesis used the whole RNA isolate, giving expressed TCRB sequences. Here immunoSEQ multiplex PCR was the method, and the copy in TCRdb shows in-frame clones only, minus some. The repertoire holds about 160,000 clones, roughly 8% seen once, with under 0.55% in the top ten. This sample was taken from a study of beta chain features in type 1 diabetes. Overall study context: Sorted cells examined across all samples numbered roughly 99,000,000.

General study points: Among all four CD4+ subsets, Type 1 diabetes patients had TCRB CDR3s that were moderately but significantly shorter.

This CDR3 contains 15 residues. CDR1 and CDR2 (germline): SGHAT, FQNNGV. Trimming took off 5 bases at V and 2 bases at J, with 13 bases between the two ends. This clonotype was sampled from a young man with type 1 diabetes. Sequencing used central memory CD4+ T cells from blood. This chain joins TRBV11-2 and TRBJ2-1, with D perhaps matching TRBD2 (5 bases). The CDR3 nucleotides read TGTGCCAGCAGCGTCAGCGGAACCACCTACAATGAGCAGTTCTTC. Its translation: CASSVSGTTYNEQFF.